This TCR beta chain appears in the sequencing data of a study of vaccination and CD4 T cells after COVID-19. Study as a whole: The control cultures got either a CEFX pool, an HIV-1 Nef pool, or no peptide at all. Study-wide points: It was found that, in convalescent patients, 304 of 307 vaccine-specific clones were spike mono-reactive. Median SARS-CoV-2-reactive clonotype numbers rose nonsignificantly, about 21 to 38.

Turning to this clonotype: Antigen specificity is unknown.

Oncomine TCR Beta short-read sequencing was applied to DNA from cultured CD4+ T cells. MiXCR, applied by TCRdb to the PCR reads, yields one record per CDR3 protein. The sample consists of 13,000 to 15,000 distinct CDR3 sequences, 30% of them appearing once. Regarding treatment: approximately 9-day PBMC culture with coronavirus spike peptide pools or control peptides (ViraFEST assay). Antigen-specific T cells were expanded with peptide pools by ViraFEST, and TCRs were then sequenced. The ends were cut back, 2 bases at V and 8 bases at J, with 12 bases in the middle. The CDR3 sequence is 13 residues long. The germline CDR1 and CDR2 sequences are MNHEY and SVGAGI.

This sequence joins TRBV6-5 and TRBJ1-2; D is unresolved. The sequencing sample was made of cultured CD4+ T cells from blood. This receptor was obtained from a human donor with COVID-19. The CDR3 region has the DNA TGTGCCAGCAGTTACCCCGGAGGGTGGGGCTACACCTTC. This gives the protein CASSYPGGWGYTF.